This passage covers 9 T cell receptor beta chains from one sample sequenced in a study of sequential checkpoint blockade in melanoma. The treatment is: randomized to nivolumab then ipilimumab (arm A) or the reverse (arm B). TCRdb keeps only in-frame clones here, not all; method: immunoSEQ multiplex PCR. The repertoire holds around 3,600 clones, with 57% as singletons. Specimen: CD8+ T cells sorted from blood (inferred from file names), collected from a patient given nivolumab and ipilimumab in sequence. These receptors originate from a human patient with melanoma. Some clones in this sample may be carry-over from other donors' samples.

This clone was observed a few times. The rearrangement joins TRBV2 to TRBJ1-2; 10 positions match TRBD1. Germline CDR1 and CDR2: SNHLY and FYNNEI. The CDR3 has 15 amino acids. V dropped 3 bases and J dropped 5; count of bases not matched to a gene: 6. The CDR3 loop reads CASSDTGQGRYGYTF. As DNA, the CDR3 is TGTGCCAGCAGTGACACGGGACAGGGGAGATATGGCTACACCTTC.

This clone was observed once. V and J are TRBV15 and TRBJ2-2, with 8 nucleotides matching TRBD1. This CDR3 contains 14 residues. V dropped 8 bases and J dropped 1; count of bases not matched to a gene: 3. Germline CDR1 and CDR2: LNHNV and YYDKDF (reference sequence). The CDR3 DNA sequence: TGTGCCACCTCCGGACAGGGGAACACCGGGGAGCTGTTTTTT. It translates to CATSGQGNTGELFF.

DNA of the CDR3: TGTGCCAGCAGCGTAGTGGGGGGGCAGGATACGCAGTATTTT. Translated, it gives CASSVVGGQDTQYF. The gene calls are TRBV9 and TRBJ2-3, with D perhaps TRBD2 (7 bases). CDR1 is SGDLS, CDR2 YYNGEE, per germline. V lost 0 bases and J lost 6, with 11 bases in between. The CDR3 has 14 amino acids. Based on the CDR3 plus reference TRBV9 and TRBJ2-3, the full variable domain is DSGVTQTPKHLITATGQRVTLRCSPRSGDLSVYWYQQSLDQGLQFLIQYYNGEERAKGNILERFSAQQFPDLHSELNLSSLELGDSALYFCASSVVGGQDTQYFGPGTRLTVL.

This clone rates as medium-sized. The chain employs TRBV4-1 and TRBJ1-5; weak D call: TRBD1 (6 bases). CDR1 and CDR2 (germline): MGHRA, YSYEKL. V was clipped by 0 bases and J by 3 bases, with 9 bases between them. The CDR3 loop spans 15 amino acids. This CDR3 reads CASSQDRGYNQPQHF. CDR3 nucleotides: TGCGCCAGCAGCCAAGATAGGGGGTACAATCAGCCCCAGCATTTT.

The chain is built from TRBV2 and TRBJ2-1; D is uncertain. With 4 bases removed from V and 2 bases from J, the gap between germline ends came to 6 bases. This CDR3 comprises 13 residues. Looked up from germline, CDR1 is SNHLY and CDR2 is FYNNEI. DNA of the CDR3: TGTGCCAGCAGTGCAATCACCTACAATGAGCAGTTCTTC. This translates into CASSAITYNEQFF.

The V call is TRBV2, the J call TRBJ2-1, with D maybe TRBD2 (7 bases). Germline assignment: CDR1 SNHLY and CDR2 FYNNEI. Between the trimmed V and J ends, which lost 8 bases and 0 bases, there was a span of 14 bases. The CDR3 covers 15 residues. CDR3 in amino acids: CASGGGLNSYNEQFF. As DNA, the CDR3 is TGTGCCAGCGGGGGGGGCCTCAACTCCTACAATGAGCAGTTCTTC.

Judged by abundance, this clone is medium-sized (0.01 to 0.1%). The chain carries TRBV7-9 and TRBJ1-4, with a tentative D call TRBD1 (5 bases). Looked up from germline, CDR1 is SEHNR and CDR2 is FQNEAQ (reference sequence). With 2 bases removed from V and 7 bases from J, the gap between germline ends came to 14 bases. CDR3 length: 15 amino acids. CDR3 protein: CASSLTGGGGEKLFF. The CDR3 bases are TGTGCCAGCAGCTTAACGGGGGGAGGAGGTGAAAAACTGTTTTTT. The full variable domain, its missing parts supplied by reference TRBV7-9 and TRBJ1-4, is DTGVSQNPRHKITKRGQNVTFRCDPISEHNRLYWYRQTLGQGPEFLTYFQNEAQLEKSRLLSDRFSAERPKGSFSTLEIQRTEQGDSAMYLCASSLTGGGGEKLFFGSGTQLSVL.

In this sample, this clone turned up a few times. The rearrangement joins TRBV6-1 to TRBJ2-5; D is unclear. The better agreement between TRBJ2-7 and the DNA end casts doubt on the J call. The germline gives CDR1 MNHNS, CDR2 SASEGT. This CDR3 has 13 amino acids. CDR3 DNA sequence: TGTGCCAGCAGTGAAGGGGCAGAATACGAGCAGTACTTC. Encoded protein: CASSEGAEYEQYF.

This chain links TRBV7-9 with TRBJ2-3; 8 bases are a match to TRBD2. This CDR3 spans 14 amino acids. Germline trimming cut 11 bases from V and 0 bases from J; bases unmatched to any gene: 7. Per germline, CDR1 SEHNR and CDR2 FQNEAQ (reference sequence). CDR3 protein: CAPGGGHSTDTQYF. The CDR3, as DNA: TGTGCCCCGGGGGGGGGCCATAGCACAGATACGCAGTATTTT.